The 17 T cell receptor beta chains listed next were all sequenced from one sample in a study of OX40 agonist ivuxolimab in advanced cancers. Here immunoSEQ multiplex PCR was the method, and the copy in TCRdb shows in-frame clones only, minus some. Here the sample spans tens of thousands of clones, approximately 81% being singletons. This specimen consisted of CD4+ or CD8+ T cells sorted from blood, obtained in a trial of the OX40 agonist ivuxolimab. The receptor set was obtained from an adult with an advanced solid tumor such as melanoma, head and neck, liver or kidney cancer.

This clone was seen once. The rearrangement uses TRBV6-6 and TRBJ1-2; TRBD1 might be the D (5 bases). Trimming removed 7 bases from V and 3 bases from J, with 12 bases in between. CDR1 and CDR2 (germline): MNHNY, SVGAGI (reference sequence). This CDR3 has 13 residues. CDR3 residues: CASTLTVYYGYTF. The DNA for the CDR3 is TGTGCCAGCACCCTGACAGTCTACTATGGCTACACCTTC.

The chain has TRBV15 and TRBJ2-7, with a tentative D call TRBD1 (6 bases). Per the germline V gene, CDR1 is LNHNV and CDR2 is YYDKDF (reference sequence). CDR3 length: 15 residues. The V and J ends lost 0 bases and 3 bases respectively, with 12 bases between them. In DNA, the CDR3 is TGTGCCACCAGCAGAGAGAGGGGGATCGACTACGAGCAGTACTTC. This gives the protein CATSRERGIDYEQYF.

This chain joins TRBV25-1 and TRBJ2-2; D call uncertain. From germline, CDR1 is MGHDK and CDR2 SYGVNS. V was pared by 10 bases and J by 1 base, with 7 bases between. There are 12 residues in the CDR3. The CDR3: CATLGNTGELFF. In DNA form, the CDR3 reads TGTGCCACACTTGGGAACACCGGGGAGCTGTTTTTT.

CDR3 coding DNA: TGTGCCAGCAGTTACTCGGGGACAGGGGTCTACGAGCAGTACTTC. Translation: CASSYSGTGVYEQYF. The rearrangement links TRBV6-5 to TRBJ2-7; TRBD1 agrees at 10 bases. Germline assignment: CDR1 MNHEY and CDR2 SVGAGI. V lost 0 bases and J lost 3; bases outside the gene matches: 2. The CDR3 sequence is 15 residues long.

The chain uses TRBV5-3 and TRBJ1-2; the match to TRBD1 covers 9 bases. TRBV5-3 is placed among ORFs of uncertain function. The CDR3 is 15 amino acids. After removal of 2 bases from V and 5 bases from J, the junction contained 7 bases not matched to a gene. This chain's CDR3 is CARSLNRGPEYGYTF. The CDR3 DNA follows: TGTGCCAGAAGCTTAAACAGGGGGCCAGAGTATGGCTACACCTTC.

This clone was observed once. The genes are TRBV7-6 and TRBJ1-2; 9 positions agree with TRBD1. J was trimmed by 6 bases and V by 2 bases; bases with no gene match: 28. Germline V CDR1 and CDR2: SGHVS, FNYEAQ. This CDR3 comprises 22 residues. CDR3 residues: CASSLSPLNSGQGYLGPHGYTF. Written as DNA, the CDR3 is TGTGCCAGCAGCTTAAGTCCCCTCAACTCGGGACAGGGTTATCTTGGGCCCCATGGCTACACCTTC.

This chain uses TRBV28 with TRBJ2-1; D possibly corresponds to TRBD1 (5 bases). The CDR3 sequence is 12 residues long. The germline V gene has CDR1 MDHEN and CDR2 SYDVKM. V lost 8 bases, J lost 4 bases, and 9 bases lay in between. DNA of the CDR3: TGTGCCAGCGGGGCGGCTTACAATGAGCAGTTCTTC. It codes for CASGAAYNEQFF.

V usage is TRBV28 and J usage is TRBJ1-5; D is perhaps TRBD1 (5 bases). V lost 8 bases and J lost 4, with 21 bases in between. The CDR3 extends over 16 amino acids. The germline gives CDR1 MDHEN, CDR2 SYDVKM. This chain's CDR3 is CASDPGARDWNQPQHF. For the CDR3, the DNA is TGTGCCAGCGACCCTGGGGCTAGGGACTGGAATCAGCCCCAGCATTTT.

This clone was seen once. The rearrangement joins TRBV6-4 to TRBJ2-1; 11 positions match TRBD2. Trimming took 6 bases from V and 8 from J; bases not matched to a gene: 9. The CDR3 totals 15 residues. Germline V lookup: CDR1 MRHNA, CDR2 SNTAGT. CDR3 nucleotide sequence: TGTGCCAGCAGCGCCGGGACTAGCGGTGAGGATGAGCAGTTCTTC. Protein product: CASSAGTSGEDEQFF.

This chain uses TRBV7-8 with TRBJ1-1; D might be TRBD1 (5 bases). V lost 1 base and J lost 1, with 13 bases in between. Per the germline V gene, CDR1 is SGHVS and CDR2 is FQNEAQ. The CDR3 runs 16 residues. CDR3 bases: TGTGCCAGCAGCTTAGGCCCCGACAGAGAGAACACTGAAGCTTTCTTT. It codes for CASSLGPDRENTEAFF.

The chain recombines TRBV9 with TRBJ1-1; D is unclear. The CDR3 extends over 14 amino acids. Deletions cut 3 bases from V and 1 base from J, with 10 bases between. Per the germline V gene, CDR1 is SGDLS and CDR2 is YYNGEE. The CDR3 coding sequence is TGTGCCAGCAGCGCTCTTGGCGAGAACACTGAAGCTTTCTTT. This gives the protein CASSALGENTEAFF.

The V and J genes are TRBV19 and TRBJ1-1, with 7 bases identical to TRBD1. The V segment lost 6 bases and the J segment 4 bases; nucleotides outside the gene matches: 5. The germline V gene has CDR1 LNHDA and CDR2 SQIVND (reference sequence). This CDR3 has 13 residues. CDR3 sequence (DNA): TGTGCCAGTAGAACAACAGGGGTCACTGAAGCTTTCTTT. Translated, it gives CASRTTGVTEAFF.

The V and J genes are TRBV9 and TRBJ1-1, with a possible D match to TRBD1 (5 bases). The germline V gene encodes CDR1 SGDLS and CDR2 YYNGEE. With 0 bases removed from V and 4 bases from J, the gap between germline ends came to 7 bases. The CDR3 contains 13 residues. The CDR3 DNA reads as TGTGCCAGCAGCGTAGGTGGGGCCACTGAAGCTTTCTTT. Translation gives CASSVGGATEAFF.

The rearrangement joins TRBV6-6 to TRBJ2-1; D not resolved. The CDR3 totals 10 residues. CDR1 is MNHNY, CDR2 SVGAGI, per germline (reference sequence). The V and J ends lost 2 bases and 10 bases respectively, with 3 bases between them. CDR3 loop: CASSYPEQFF. CDR3 DNA sequence: TGTGCCAGCAGTTACCCCGAGCAGTTCTTC.

The chain has TRBV6-5 and TRBJ1-1; TRBD1 matches at 7 bases. CDR1 MNHEY and CDR2 SVGAGI come from the germline V gene. The CDR3 spans 14 residues. Trimming took 4 bases from V and 3 from J; bases not matched to a gene: 5. The CDR3 region is CASSLTDRDTEAFF. Here the CDR3 DNA reads TGTGCCAGCAGTTTGACCGACAGGGACACTGAAGCTTTCTTT.

The genes are TRBV11-2 and TRBJ2-5; D is perhaps TRBD1 or TRBD2 (5 bases each). This CDR3 has 16 amino acids. V lost 10 bases, J lost 2 bases, and 23 bases lay in between. Germline assignment: CDR1 SGHAT and CDR2 FQNNGV. CDR3 residues: CATLRGIVDSQETQYF. The DNA for the CDR3 is TGTGCCACCCTAAGAGGGATTGTAGACAGTCAAGAGACCCAGTACTTC.

The genes are TRBV9 and TRBJ1-2; weak D call: TRBD1 (6 bases). Trimming took 6 bases from V and 6 from J, leaving 18 bases between them. This CDR3 spans 14 amino acids. CDR1 and CDR2 from the germline V gene are SGDLS and YYNGEE. The CDR3 DNA follows: TGTGCCAGCAACGGGGGGGCGCCCACAAATGGCTACACCTTC. Amino acids: CASNGGAPTNGYTF.